The clone carrying this TCR beta chain was detected a few times. The antigen remains unidentified. This sample includes further DNA sequences coding for the same CDR3. Germline lookup yields CDR1 MNHEY and CDR2 SVGAGI. The CDR3 sequence is 12 residues long. Trimming left V 5 bases short and J 2 bases short, with 4 bases between. This record comes from a study of beta chain features in type 1 diabetes. About the study: Under 140,000,000 sorted cells were examined across all samples. Broader study findings: For patients, the naive, central memory and Treg TCRB repertoires appeared more alike than for healthy donors. Among all four CD4+ subsets, Type 1 diabetes patients had TCRB CDR3s that were moderately but significantly shorter. There was a possibility that cDNA sequencing over-represented cells with high TCR expression. The analysis here could not establish whether HLA type shapes TCRB rearrangement.

The entirety of the isolated RNA underwent reverse transcription, so expressed TCRB transcripts were sequenced. Profiled with immunoSEQ multiplex PCR; TCRdb holds only in-frame clones, not every one. This sample yields about 700,000 clones, of which about an eighth are seen a single time; roughly 0.022% belongs to the top ten. The sequence came from a man younger than 30 with type 1 diabetes. Sequencing used naive CD4+ T cells from blood. The rearrangement links TRBV6-5 to TRBJ2-1, with D uncertain. CDR3 loop: CASSRTYNEQFF. CDR3 DNA: TGTGCCAGCAGTAGAACCTACAATGAGCAGTTCTTC.